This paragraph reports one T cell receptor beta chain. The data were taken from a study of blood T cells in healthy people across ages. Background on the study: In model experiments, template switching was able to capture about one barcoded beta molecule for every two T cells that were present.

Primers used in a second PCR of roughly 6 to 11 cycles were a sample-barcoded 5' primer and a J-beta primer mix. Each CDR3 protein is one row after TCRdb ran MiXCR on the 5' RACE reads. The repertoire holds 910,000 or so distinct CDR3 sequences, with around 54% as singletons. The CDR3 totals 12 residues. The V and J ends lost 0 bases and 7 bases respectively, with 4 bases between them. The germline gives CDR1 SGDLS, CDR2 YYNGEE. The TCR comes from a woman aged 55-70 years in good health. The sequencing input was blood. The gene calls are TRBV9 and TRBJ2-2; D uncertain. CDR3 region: CASSVVNGELFF. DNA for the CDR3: TGTGCCAGCAGCGTAGTAAACGGGGAGCTGTTTTTT.